Presented here are 18 T cell receptor beta chains from one specimen sequenced in a study of EBV T-cell therapy then PD-1 blockade in nasopharyngeal carcinoma. Only in-frame clones appear in the TCRdb table, and some are missing; sequencing was by immunoSEQ multiplex PCR. This table holds roughly 14,000 clones, 80% to 85% found once. Treatment defined: AdE1-LMPpoly-expanded autologous EBV-specific T-cell therapy followed by anti-PD-1 nivolumab. For these receptors, no antigen is known. Sequenced here: CD8+ T cells from blood, sampled at roughly day 99 from a patient whose treatment included autologous EBV-specific T cells and nivolumab. These receptor sequences come from a man aged 35 to 55 with nasopharyngeal carcinoma.

This chain links TRBV9 with TRBJ1-2; perhaps TRBD1 as D (6 bases). The V and J ends lost 0 bases and 4 bases respectively, with 13 bases between them. The CDR3 totals 15 residues. CDR1 is SGDLS and CDR2 is YYNGEE in the germline V gene. CDR3 sequence: CASSVVSGAGYGYTF. The CDR3 DNA follows: TGTGCCAGCAGCGTAGTGTCAGGGGCCGGCTATGGCTACACCTTC.

J is TRBJ1-2 and V is TRBV27, with 9 nucleotides matching TRBD1. Germline V gene lookup returns CDR1 MNHEY and CDR2 SMNVEV (reference sequence). Losses at the gene ends were 2 bases for V and 3 bases for J; bases not matched to a gene: 10. The CDR3 loop spans 17 amino acids. CDR3 residues: CASSLMGQGENDYGYTF. For the CDR3, the DNA is TGTGCCAGCAGTTTAATGGGACAGGGAGAGAACGACTATGGCTACACCTTC.

This chain connects TRBV28 to TRBJ2-1; D unresolved. The CDR3 has 16 residues. Deletions cut 3 bases from V and 0 bases from J, with 12 bases between. Germline values: CDR1 MDHEN, CDR2 SYDVKM. CDR3 region: CASSLLSPSSYNEQFF. CDR3 coding DNA: TGTGCCAGCAGTTTGCTAAGCCCCAGCTCCTACAATGAGCAGTTCTTC.

CDR3 loop: CASIKSGEDRGPYEQYF. CDR3 sequence (DNA): TGTGCCAGCATCAAATCAGGGGAGGACCGCGGGCCCTACGAGCAGTACTTC. The chain combines TRBV7-9 with TRBJ2-7; D is tentatively TRBD1 or TRBD2 (6 bases each). Germline values: CDR1 SEHNR, CDR2 FQNEAQ (reference sequence). V shed 7 bases and J shed 2 bases, with 24 bases lying between them. The CDR3 loop spans 17 amino acids.

The chain uses TRBV27 and TRBJ2-5, with TRBD2 matching over 7 bases. The CDR3 contains 12 residues. Losses at the gene ends were 6 bases for V and 5 bases for J; bases not matched to a gene: 3. Germline values: CDR1 MNHEY, CDR2 SMNVEV (reference sequence). The CDR3: CASRGGAETQYF. The CDR3 region has the DNA TGTGCCAGCAGGGGAGGGGCGGAGACCCAGTACTTC.

The V gene is TRBV19, the J gene TRBJ2-1, with 9 bases matching TRBD2. CDR1 is LNHDA and CDR2 is SQIVND in the germline V gene (reference sequence). V gave up 2 bases and J gave up 6 bases; unmatched junction bases: 2. There are 14 residues in the CDR3. The DNA of the CDR3 is TGTGCCAGTAGTATAAGCGGGGGGCGCAATGAGCAGTTCTTC. It specifies CASSISGGRNEQFF. Variable domain in full (rest from reference TRBV19 and TRBJ2-1): DGGITQSPKYLFRKEGQNVTLSCEQNLNHDAMYWYRQDPGQGLRLIYYSQIVNDFQKGDIAEGYSVSREKKESFPLTVTSAQKNPTAFYLCASSISGGRNEQFFGPGTRLTVL.

Only one count was recorded for this clone. The genes are TRBV27 and TRBJ2-2; D possibly corresponds to TRBD1 (6 bases). The CDR3 has 13 residues. Trimming took off 5 bases at V and 6 bases at J, with 10 bases between the two ends. Germline loops: CDR1 MNHEY, CDR2 SMNVEV (reference sequence). CDR3 in amino acids: CASSAGVAGELFF. CDR3 sequence (DNA): TGTGCCAGCAGTGCAGGGGTGGCCGGGGAGCTGTTTTTT.

The sample holds one count of this clone. The CDR3 DNA follows: TGTGCCAGCAGTTTATCTGTCGGCCTAGCGGTCACCGGGGAGCTGTTTTTT. Protein sequence: CASSLSVGLAVTGELFF. V and J are TRBV28 and TRBJ2-2, with TRBD2 matching over 7 bases. This CDR3 contains 17 residues. Germline CDR1 MDHEN, CDR2 SYDVKM. V shed 1 base and J 4 bases; nucleotides not matched to a gene: 9.

This clone came up a few times. This chain connects TRBV5-4 to TRBJ1-1; D is undetermined. Germline CDR1 reads SGHNT; CDR2 reads YYREEE (reference sequence). The CDR3 is 14 residues long. V dropped 5 bases and J dropped 2 bases, with 13 bases sitting between them. In DNA form, the CDR3 reads TGTGCCAGCAGTCTTAGCGACACAAACACTGAAGCTTTCTTT. This encodes CASSLSDTNTEAFF.

The chain is built from TRBV7-3 and TRBJ1-1; D is ambiguous. Germline loops: CDR1 SGHTA, CDR2 FQGTGA. This CDR3 is built from 13 residues. Trimming took off 2 bases at V and 3 bases at J, with 7 bases between the two ends. CDR3 in DNA: TGTGCCAGCAGCTTAGCATTCGACACTGAAGCTTTCTTT. Protein sequence: CASSLAFDTEAFF. Using reference TRBV7-3 and TRBJ1-1 for the parts outside the CDR3, the full variable domain is GAGVSQTPSNKVTEKGKYVELRCDPISGHTALYWYRQSLGQGPEFLIYFQGTGAADDSGLPNDRFFAVRPEGSVSTLKIQRTERGDSAVYLCASSLAFDTEAFFGQGTRLTVV.

The V and J genes are TRBV10-2 and TRBJ2-3; TRBD1 might be the D (6 bases). This CDR3 has 13 residues. From germline, CDR1 is WSHSY and CDR2 SAAADI. Trimming shortened V by 9 bases and J by 2 bases, and 12 bases separated the two germline ends. The CDR3 loop is CASSQGSTDTQYF. CDR3 bases: TGCGCCAGTTCTCAGGGGTCCACAGATACGCAGTATTTT.

The CDR3 nucleotides are TGTGCCAGCAGTCTAGGGGGCTGGGAGACCCAGTACTTC. This codes for CASSLGGWETQYF. V and J are TRBV25-1 and TRBJ2-5; TRBD1 agrees at 7 bases. The CDR3 contains 13 residues. Germline CDR1 is MGHDK and CDR2 is SYGVNS. Trimming took 5 bases from V and 5 from J; bases not matched to a gene: 5.

Notes on this clone: This same CDR3 is encoded by further DNA sequences in the sample. DNA of the CDR3: TGTGCCAGCAGCTTAGGAGGGGTTGGAAACACCATATATTTT. Its protein product is CASSLGGVGNTIYF. The V gene is TRBV5-6, the J gene TRBJ1-3, with D possibly being TRBD1 (5 bases). V was cut by 2 bases and J by 3 bases, with 9 bases left in between. This CDR3 has 14 residues. Per germline, CDR1 SGHDT and CDR2 YYEEEE.

By share, this clone counts as medium-sized. The genes are TRBV4-3 and TRBJ1-3, with 7 bases lining up with TRBD1. Germline lookup yields CDR1 LGHNA and CDR2 YSLEER. Trimming took 0 bases from V and 0 from J; bases not matched to a gene: 17. CDR3 length: 21 residues. The chain's CDR3 is CASSQDITSGDSLFSGNTIYF. CDR3 coding DNA: TGCGCCAGCAGCCAAGATATAACCAGCGGGGACAGCCTATTCTCTGGAAACACCATATATTTT.

CDR3 in amino acids: CASSLDPVQDLPYEQYF. In DNA form, the CDR3 reads TGTGCCAGCAGCCTAGACCCCGTTCAGGACCTGCCCTACGAGCAGTACTTC. V gene TRBV7-8 combines with J gene TRBJ2-7; D gene uncertain. Trimming left V 5 bases short and J 2 bases short, with 22 bases between. This CDR3 is 17 amino acids long. Germline CDR1 reads SGHVS; CDR2 reads FQNEAQ.

The chain couples TRBV6-5 to TRBJ1-1, with D possibly matching TRBD1 (5 bases). The length of the CDR3 is 15 residues. Germline V gene data show CDR1 as MNHEY and CDR2 as SVGAGI. V shed 2 bases and J shed 3 bases, with 13 bases lying between them. The CDR3 here is CASSYVGVGDTEAFF. The CDR3 nucleotides read TGTGCCAGCAGTTACGTCGGGGTGGGGGACACTGAAGCTTTCTTT.

In its sample, this clone was seen once. This rearrangement joins TRBV10-2 to TRBJ2-5; no firm D call. The CDR3 loop spans 11 amino acids. V was pared by 2 bases and J by 4 bases, with 2 bases between. In germline, CDR1 is WSHSY, CDR2 SAAADI. The CDR3 bases are TGCGCCAGCAGTGAGCGAGAGACCCAGTACTTC. Amino acids: CASSERETQYF.

V is TRBV6-5 and J is TRBJ1-2; possibly TRBD1 for D (5 bases). This CDR3 comprises 12 residues. V was cut by 5 bases and J by 5 bases, with 9 bases left in between. CDR1 is MNHEY, CDR2 SVGAGI, per germline. The CDR3 protein is CASSTGVYGYTF. For the CDR3, the DNA is TGTGCCAGCAGTACGGGGGTGTATGGCTACACCTTC.